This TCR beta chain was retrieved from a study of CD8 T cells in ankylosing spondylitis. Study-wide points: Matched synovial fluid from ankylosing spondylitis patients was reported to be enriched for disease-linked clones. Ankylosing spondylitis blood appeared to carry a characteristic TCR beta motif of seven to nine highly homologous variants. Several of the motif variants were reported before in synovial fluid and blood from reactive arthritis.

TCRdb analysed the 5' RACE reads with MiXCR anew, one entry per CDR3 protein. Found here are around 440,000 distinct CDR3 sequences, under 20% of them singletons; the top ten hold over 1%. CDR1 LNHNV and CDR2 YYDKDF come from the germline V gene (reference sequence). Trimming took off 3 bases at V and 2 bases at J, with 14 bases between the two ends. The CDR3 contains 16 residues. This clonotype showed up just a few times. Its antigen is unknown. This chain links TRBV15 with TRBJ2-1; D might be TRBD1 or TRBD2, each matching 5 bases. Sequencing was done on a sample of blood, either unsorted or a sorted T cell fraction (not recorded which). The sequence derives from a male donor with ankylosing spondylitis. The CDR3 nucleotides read TGTGCCACCAGCAGCAGATTCGGGACCACCTACAATGAGCAGTTCTTC. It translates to CATSSRFGTTYNEQFF. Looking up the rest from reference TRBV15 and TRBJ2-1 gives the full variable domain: DAMVIQNPRYQVTQFGKPVTLSCSQTLNHNVMYWYQQKSSQAPKLLFHYYDKDFNNEADTPDNFQSRRPNTSFCFLDIRSPGLGDTAMYLCATSSRFGTTYNEQFFGPGTRLTVL.